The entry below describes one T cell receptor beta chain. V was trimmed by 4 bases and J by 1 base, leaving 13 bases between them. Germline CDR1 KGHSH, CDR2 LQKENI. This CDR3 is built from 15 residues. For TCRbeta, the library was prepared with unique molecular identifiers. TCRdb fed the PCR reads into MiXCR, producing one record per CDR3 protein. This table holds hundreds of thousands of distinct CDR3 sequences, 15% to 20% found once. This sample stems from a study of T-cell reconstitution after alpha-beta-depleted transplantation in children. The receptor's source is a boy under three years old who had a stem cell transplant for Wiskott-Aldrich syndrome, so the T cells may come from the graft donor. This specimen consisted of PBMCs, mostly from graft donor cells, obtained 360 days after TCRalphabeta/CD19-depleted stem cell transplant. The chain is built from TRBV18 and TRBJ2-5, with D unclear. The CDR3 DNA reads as TGTGCCAGCTCACTTCTAGGCGGTACCCAAGAGACCCAGTACTTC. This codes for CASSLLGGTQETQYF.